Listed here are 8 T cell receptor beta chains from one sample, sequenced in a study of shared clonotypes between healthy human individuals. Naive CD8 populations comprised CD45RO-negative cells positively selected for CCR7, excluding terminally differentiated effector memory CD45RA+ cells. Here immunoSEQ multiplex PCR was the method, and the copy in TCRdb shows in-frame clones only, minus some. The sample lists under 2,000,000 clones; about 94% were seen once. Sequencing was carried out using naive CD8+ T cells sorted from blood. The receptors originated from a man aged 18-30 years in good health.

The J gene is TRBJ1-2, the V gene TRBV27; D gene uncertain. The CDR3 runs 13 residues. Germline CDR1 MNHEY, CDR2 SMNVEV (reference sequence). V gave up 6 bases and J gave up 4 bases, with 12 bases separating them. The CDR3: CASSPEGLYGYTF. The CDR3 DNA sequence: TGTGCCAGCAGCCCTGAGGGCCTCTATGGCTACACCTTC.

CDR3 nucleotides: TGTGCCAGCAGCTTAGGGTTGGACTATTCCTACAATGAGCAGTTCTTC. It yields the protein CASSLGLDYSYNEQFF. This chain links TRBV7-9 with TRBJ2-1; maybe TRBD2 (6 bases). CDR1 and CDR2 (germline): SEHNR, FQNEAQ (reference sequence). V shed 1 base and J shed 1 base, with 11 bases lying between them. The CDR3 length is 16 residues.

The CDR3 loop is CASSVGGKTEQFF. CDR3 in DNA: TGTGCCAGCAGCGTAGGAGGCAAAACTGAGCAGTTCTTC. The V and J genes are TRBV9 and TRBJ2-1; no clear D gene. This CDR3 is 13 amino acids long. The V and J ends lost 0 bases and 9 bases respectively, with 10 bases between them. CDR1 is SGDLS and CDR2 is YYNGEE in the germline V gene.

The gene calls are TRBV4-2 and TRBJ2-7; 10 bases agree with TRBD1. The germline gives CDR1 LGHNA, CDR2 YNFKEQ. J was trimmed by 2 bases and V by 2 bases; bases with no gene match: 6. This CDR3 has 16 amino acids. This chain's CDR3 is CASSQTTGGSPYEQYF. The CDR3 coding sequence is TGTGCCAGCAGCCAAACGACAGGGGGCTCCCCCTACGAGCAGTACTTC.

As regards this clone: Sequence at one end of the junction differs from germline and may be a read error. The chain recombines TRBV7-7 with TRBJ2-1; D may be TRBD1 (5 bases). This CDR3 spans 13 amino acids. Germline lookup yields CDR1 SSHAT and CDR2 FNYEAQ (reference sequence). The CDR3 region is CASSLTRGNEQFF. CDR3 bases: TGTGCTAGCAGCTTAACAAGGGGAAATGAGCAGTTCTTC.

Concerning this clone: Other DNA variants within this sample encode the same CDR3. Written as DNA, the CDR3 is TGCGCCAGCAGTGAGTCGAGACACCCCTACGAGCAGTACTTC. It specifies CASSESRHPYEQYF. V and J are TRBV10-1 and TRBJ2-7, with D uncertain. Germline V gene data show CDR1 as WNHNN and CDR2 as SYGVQD (reference sequence). The length of the CDR3 is 14 residues. The ends were cut back, 0 bases at V and 2 bases at J, with 8 bases in the middle.

The chain uses TRBV15 and TRBJ2-7, with D possibly TRBD1 on 5 matching bases. From germline, CDR1 is LNHNV and CDR2 YYDKDF (reference sequence). V lost 4 bases and J lost 2, with 15 bases in between. The CDR3 spans 15 residues. CDR3 residues: CATSTRSDSTYEQYF. In nucleotides, the CDR3 is TGTGCCACCAGCACGAGATCAGACAGCACCTACGAGCAGTACTTC.

V is TRBV4-1 and J is TRBJ2-1; 7 positions match TRBD2. CDR1 MGHRA and CDR2 YSYEKL come from the germline V gene. This CDR3 spans 16 amino acids. V was pared by 1 base and J by 4 bases, with 7 bases of the junction left unmatched. The CDR3 region is CASSQVTASGYNEQFF. For the CDR3, the DNA is TGCGCCAGCAGCCAAGTAACGGCTAGCGGTTACAATGAGCAGTTCTTC.